This section outlines one T cell receptor beta chain sequence together with its context. Its antigen is still unknown. No qualities accompany the bases; no much larger clone lies one base away. For CDR1 and CDR2, the germline V gene lists SGHDT and YYEEEE. CDR3 length: 16 amino acids, cysteine to phenylalanine. The retained sequence is limited to the CDR3, 48 bases, with the frame set at the first base. V sheds 2 bases and J sheds 3 bases, leaving 15 bases between their ends. This sample was taken from a study of technical replicates of blood from a few donors (dated by TCRdb to about 2017). Receptor amplification or capture employed the immunoSEQ multiplex PCR assay. TCRdb limited this immuneACCESS table to in-frame rearrangements with V and J called. A share of clones is missing; checked studies link under half to unresolved V genes, and the rest is unexplained. A total of about 83,000 clones appear in this sample, about 90% of them only once. The leading ten clones occupy 0.27% of the sample.

Recombination connected TRBV5-6 to TRBJ2-4; a tentative D call is TRBD1 (6 bases match). The receptor was derived from a human donor in good health. Sequencing input: T cells isolated from PBMCs. The DNA sequence is TGTGCCAGCAGCTTAATCCAGGGGACCCTCAAAAACATTCAGTACTTC. Its coded protein is CASSLIQGTLKNIQYF.